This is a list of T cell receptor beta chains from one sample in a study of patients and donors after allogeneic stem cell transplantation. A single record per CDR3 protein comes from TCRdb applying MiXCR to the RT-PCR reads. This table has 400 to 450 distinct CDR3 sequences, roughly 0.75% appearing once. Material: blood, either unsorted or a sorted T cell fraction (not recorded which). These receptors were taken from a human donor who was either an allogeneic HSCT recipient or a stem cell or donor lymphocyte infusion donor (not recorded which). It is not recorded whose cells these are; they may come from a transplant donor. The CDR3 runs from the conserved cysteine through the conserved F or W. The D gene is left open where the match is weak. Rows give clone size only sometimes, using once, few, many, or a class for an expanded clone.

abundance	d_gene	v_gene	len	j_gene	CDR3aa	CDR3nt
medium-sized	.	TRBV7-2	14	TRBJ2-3	CASSLEPRADTQYF	TGTGCCAGCAGCTTAGAGCCCAGGGCGGATACGCAGTATTTT
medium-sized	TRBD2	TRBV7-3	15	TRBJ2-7	CASVMGRGSSYEQYF	TGTGCCAGCGTTATGGGGCGCGGGAGTTCCTACGAGCAGTACTTC
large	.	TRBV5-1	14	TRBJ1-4	CASSPGQPGEKLFF	TGCGCCAGCAGTCCTGGACAGCCGGGAGAAAAACTGTTTTTT
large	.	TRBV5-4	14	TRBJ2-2	CASSLGQATGELFF	TGTGCCAGCAGCTTGGGGCAGGCGACCGGGGAGCTGTTTTTT
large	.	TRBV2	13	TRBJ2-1	CASKLGPYNEQFF	TGTGCCAGCAAACTAGGGCCCTACAATGAGCAGTTCTTC
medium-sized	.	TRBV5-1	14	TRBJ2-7	CASSLGGRVDEQYF	TGCGCCAGCAGCTTAGGGGGGCGAGTCGACGAGCAGTACTTC
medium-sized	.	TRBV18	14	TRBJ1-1	CASSPLDGNTEAFF	TGTGCCAGCTCACCCTTGGACGGGAACACTGAAGCTTTCTTT
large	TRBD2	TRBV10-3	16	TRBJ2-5	CAIGLGTSGYQETQYF	TGTGCCATCGGGCTGGGCACTAGCGGGTACCAAGAGACCCAGTACTTC
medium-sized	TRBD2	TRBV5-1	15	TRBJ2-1	CASSLVLAGDNEQFF	TGCGCCAGCAGCTTGGTGTTAGCGGGAGACAATGAGCAGTTCTTC
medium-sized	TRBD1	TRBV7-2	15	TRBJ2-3	CASSPTGDETDTQYF	TGTGCCAGCAGCCCTACAGGGGATGAGACAGATACGCAGTATTTT
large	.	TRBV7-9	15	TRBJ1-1	CASSHNRDVNTEAFF	TGTGCCAGCAGCCACAACAGGGACGTGAACACTGAAGCTTTCTTT
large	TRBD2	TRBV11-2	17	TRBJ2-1	CASSLGLAFHPGGEQFF	TGTGCCAGCAGCTTGGGACTAGCGTTTCACCCGGGGGGTGAGCAGTTCTTC
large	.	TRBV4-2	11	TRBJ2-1	CASRQGNEQFF	TGTGCCAGCAGACAGGGCAATGAGCAGTTCTTC
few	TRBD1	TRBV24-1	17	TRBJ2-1	CATSDARTGRFYNEQFF	TGTGCCACCAGTGATGCACGGACAGGGCGGTTTTACAATGAGCAGTTCTTC
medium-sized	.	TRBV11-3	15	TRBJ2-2	CASSLGRQNTGELFF	TGTGCCAGCAGCCTCGGACGGCAGAACACCGGGGAGCTGTTTTTT
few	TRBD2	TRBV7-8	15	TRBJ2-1	CASRGLAGGNNEQFF	TGTGCCAGCAGGGGACTAGCGGGAGGGAACAATGAGCAGTTCTTC
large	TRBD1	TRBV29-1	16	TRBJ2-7	CSVESQQGTSLGEQYF	TGCAGCGTTGAAAGCCAACAGGGGACCAGCTTGGGGGAGCAGTACTTC
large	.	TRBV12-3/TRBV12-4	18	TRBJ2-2	CASSLARTLIANTGELFF	TGTGCCAGCAGTTTAGCTCGGACACTGATAGCGAACACCGGGGAGCTGTTTTTT
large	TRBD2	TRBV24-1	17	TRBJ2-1	CATSDFPSGNGVNEQFF	TGTGCCACCAGTGATTTCCCTAGCGGGAATGGGGTGAATGAGCAGTTCTTC
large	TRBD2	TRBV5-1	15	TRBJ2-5	CASSSEWEGQETQYF	TGCGCCAGCAGCTCCGAGTGGGAGGGCCAAGAGACCCAGTACTTC
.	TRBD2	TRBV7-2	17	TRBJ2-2	CASSLELAGGNTGELFF	TGTGCCAGCAGCCTAGAACTAGCGGGAGGGAACACCGGGGAGCTGTTTTTT
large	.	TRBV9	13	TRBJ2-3	CASSVIEDNTQYF	TGTGCCAGCAGCGTAATCGAGGATAATACGCAGTATTTT
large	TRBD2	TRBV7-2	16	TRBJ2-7	CASSLLRESRSYEQYF	TGTGCCAGCAGCTTACTGCGGGAGAGTCGCTCCTACGAGCAGTACTTC
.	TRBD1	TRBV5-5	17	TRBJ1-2	CASSLREYSTGGYGYTF	TGTGCCAGCAGCTTGAGGGAATACTCGACAGGGGGTTATGGCTACACCTTC
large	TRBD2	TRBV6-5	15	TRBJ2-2	CASRFSGSSTGELFF	TGTGCCAGCAGATTTAGCGGGAGCTCCACCGGGGAGCTGTTTTTT
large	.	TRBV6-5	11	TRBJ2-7	CASSPSYEQYF	TGTGCCAGCAGTCCCTCCTACGAGCAGTACTTC
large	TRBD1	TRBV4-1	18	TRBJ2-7	CASSQGASTGVIPYEQYF	TGCGCCAGCAGCCAAGGTGCGTCGACAGGGGTGATCCCCTACGAGCAGTACTTC
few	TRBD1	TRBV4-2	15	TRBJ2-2	CASQRAGGHTGELFF	TGTGCCAGCCAAAGGGCAGGGGGTCATACCGGGGAGCTGTTTTTT
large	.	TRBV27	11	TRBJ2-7	CASSSSYEQYF	TGTGCCAGCAGCTCATCCTACGAGCAGTACTTC
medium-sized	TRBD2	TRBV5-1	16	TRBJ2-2	CASSSLAGANTGELFF	TGCGCCAGCAGCTCCCTAGCGGGAGCGAACACCGGGGAGCTGTTTTTT
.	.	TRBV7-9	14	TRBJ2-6	CASSLPPGANVLTF	TGTGCCAGCAGCTTACCCCCCGGGGCCAACGTCCTGACTTTC
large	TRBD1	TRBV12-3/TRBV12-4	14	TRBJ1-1	CASSRTGGFPEAFF	TGTGCCAGCAGTAGGACAGGGGGATTCCCTGAAGCTTTCTTT
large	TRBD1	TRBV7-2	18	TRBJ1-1	CASSPRSGTGRLNTEAFF	TGTGCCAGCAGCCCCCGAAGTGGGACAGGGAGGTTGAACACTGAAGCTTTCTTT
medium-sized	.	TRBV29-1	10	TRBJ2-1	CSVGQGGQFF	TGCAGCGTTGGGCAGGGAGGGCAGTTCTTC
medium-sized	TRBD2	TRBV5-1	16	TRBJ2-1	CASSLALAGNYNEQFF	TGCGCCAGCAGCTTGGCTCTAGCGGGCAACTACAATGAGCAGTTCTTC
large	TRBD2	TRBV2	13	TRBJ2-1	CAGGLAGGYEQFF	TGTGCCGGAGGACTAGCGGGAGGATATGAGCAGTTCTTC
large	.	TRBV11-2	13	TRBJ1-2	CASSLGANYGYTF	TGTGCCAGCAGCTTGGGAGCAAATTATGGCTACACCTTC
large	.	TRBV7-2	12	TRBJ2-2	CASSLDPGELFF	TGTGCCAGCAGCTTAGATCCCGGGGAGCTGTTTTTT
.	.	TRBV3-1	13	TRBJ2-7	CASSQYGGYEQYF	TGTGCCAGCAGCCAGTATGGGGGCTACGAGCAGTACTTC
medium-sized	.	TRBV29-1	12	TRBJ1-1	CSVAEGGTEAFF	TGCAGCGTTGCGGAGGGCGGCACTGAAGCTTTCTTT
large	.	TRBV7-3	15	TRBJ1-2	CASSLTNFGNYGYTF	TGTGCCAGCAGCTTAACGAACTTCGGGAACTATGGCTACACCTTC
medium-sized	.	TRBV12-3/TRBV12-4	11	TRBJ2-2	CASSRTGELFF	TGTGCCAGCAGCCGCACCGGGGAGCTGTTTTTT
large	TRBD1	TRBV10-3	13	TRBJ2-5	CAISDGTGATQYF	TGTGCCATCAGTGATGGGACAGGGGCCACCCAGTACTTC
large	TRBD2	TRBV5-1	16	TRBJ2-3	CASSLVLAGGTDTQYF	TGCGCCAGCAGCTTGGTCCTAGCGGGGGGCACAGATACGCAGTATTTT
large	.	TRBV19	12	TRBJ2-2	CASSINTGELFF	TGTGCCAGTAGTATTAACACCGGGGAGCTGTTTTTT
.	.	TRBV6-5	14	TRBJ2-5	CASRRFGEGETQYF	TGTGCCAGCAGACGCTTCGGCGAGGGGGAGACCCAGTACTTC